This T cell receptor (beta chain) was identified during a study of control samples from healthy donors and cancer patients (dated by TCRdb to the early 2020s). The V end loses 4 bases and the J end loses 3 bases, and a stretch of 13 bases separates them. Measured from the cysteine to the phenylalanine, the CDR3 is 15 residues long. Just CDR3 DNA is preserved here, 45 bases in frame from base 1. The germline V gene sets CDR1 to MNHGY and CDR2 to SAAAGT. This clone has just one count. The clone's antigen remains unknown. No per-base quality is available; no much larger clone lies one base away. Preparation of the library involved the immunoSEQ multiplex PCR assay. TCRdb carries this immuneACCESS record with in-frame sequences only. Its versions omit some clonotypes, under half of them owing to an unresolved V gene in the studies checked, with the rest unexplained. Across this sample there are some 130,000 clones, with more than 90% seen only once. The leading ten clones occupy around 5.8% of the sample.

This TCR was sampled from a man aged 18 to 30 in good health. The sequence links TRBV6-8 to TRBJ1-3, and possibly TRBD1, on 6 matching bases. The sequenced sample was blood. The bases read TGTGCCAGCAGTTTAAACACAGGGAATGGAAACACCATATATTTT. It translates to CASSLNTGNGNTIYF.